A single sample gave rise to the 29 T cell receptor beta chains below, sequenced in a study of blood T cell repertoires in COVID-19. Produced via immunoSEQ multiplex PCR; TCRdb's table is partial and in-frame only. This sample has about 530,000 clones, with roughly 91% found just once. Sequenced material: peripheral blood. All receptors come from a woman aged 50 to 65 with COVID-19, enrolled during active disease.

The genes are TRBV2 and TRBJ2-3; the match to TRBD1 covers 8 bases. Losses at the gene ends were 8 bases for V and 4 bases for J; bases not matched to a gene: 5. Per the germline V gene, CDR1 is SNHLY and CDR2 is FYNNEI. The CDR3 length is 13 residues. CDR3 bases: TGTGCCAGCGGGACAGGCAGGGCAGATACGCAGTATTTT. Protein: CASGTGRADTQYF.

CDR3 protein: CASSNNRGMNTEAFF. CDR3 DNA: TGTGCCAGCAGTAATAACAGGGGAATGAACACTGAAGCTTTCTTT. V gene TRBV6-5 combines with J gene TRBJ1-1; 7 positions match TRBD1. V gave up 5 bases and J gave up 0 bases; unmatched junction bases: 6. The V gene's germline CDR1 is MNHEY and CDR2 SVGAGI. The CDR3 consists of 15 residues.

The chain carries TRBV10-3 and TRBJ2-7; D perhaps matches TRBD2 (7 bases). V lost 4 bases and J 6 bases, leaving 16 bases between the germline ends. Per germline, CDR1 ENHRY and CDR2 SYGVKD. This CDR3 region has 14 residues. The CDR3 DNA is TGTGCCATCAGTGCACGGGGGGCCGGAAGCGAGCAGTACTTC. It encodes CAISARGAGSEQYF.

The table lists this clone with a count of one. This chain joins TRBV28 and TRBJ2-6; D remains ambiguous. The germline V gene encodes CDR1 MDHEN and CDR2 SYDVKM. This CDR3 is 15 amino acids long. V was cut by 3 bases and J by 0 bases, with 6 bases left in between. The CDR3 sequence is CASSFSNSGANVLTF. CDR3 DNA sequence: TGTGCCAGCAGTTTCTCTAACTCTGGGGCCAACGTCCTGACTTTC.

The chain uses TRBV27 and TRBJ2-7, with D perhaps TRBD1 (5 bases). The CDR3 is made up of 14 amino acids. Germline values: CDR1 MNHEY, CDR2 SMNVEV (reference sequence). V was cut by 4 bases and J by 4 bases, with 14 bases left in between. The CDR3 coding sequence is TGTGCCAGCAGTTGGGGCAACCGCAGATACGAGCAGTACTTC. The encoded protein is CASSWGNRRYEQYF.

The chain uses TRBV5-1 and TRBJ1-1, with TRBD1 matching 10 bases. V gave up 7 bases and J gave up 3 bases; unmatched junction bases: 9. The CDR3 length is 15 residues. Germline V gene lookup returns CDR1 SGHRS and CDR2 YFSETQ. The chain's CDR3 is CASRGRQGADTEAFF. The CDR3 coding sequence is TGCGCCAGCCGTGGGAGACAGGGGGCTGACACTGAAGCTTTCTTT.

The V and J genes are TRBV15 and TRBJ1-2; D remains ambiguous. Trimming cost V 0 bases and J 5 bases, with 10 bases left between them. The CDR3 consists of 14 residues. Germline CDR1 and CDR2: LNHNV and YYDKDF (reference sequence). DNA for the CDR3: TGTGCCACCAGCAGAGACATCACGGGATATGGCTACACCTTC. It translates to CATSRDITGYGYTF. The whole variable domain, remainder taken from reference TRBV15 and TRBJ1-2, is DAMVIQNPRYQVTQFGKPVTLSCSQTLNHNVMYWYQQKSSQAPKLLFHYYDKDFNNEADTPDNFQSRRPNTSFCFLDIRSPGLGDTAMYLCATSRDITGYGYTFGSGTRLTVV.

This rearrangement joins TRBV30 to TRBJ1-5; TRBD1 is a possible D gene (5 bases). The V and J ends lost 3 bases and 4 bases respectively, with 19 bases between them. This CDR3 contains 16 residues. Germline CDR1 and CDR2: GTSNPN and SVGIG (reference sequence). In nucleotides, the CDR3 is TGTGCCTGGAGCCCAATCAGGGCCGGCCAGAATCAGCCCCAGCATTTT. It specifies CAWSPIRAGQNQPQHF.

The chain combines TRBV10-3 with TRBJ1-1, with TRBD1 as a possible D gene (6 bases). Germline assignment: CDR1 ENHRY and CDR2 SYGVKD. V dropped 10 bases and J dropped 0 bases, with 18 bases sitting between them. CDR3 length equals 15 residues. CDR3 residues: CATVDSGKLNTEAFF. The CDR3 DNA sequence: TGTGCCACCGTGGACAGTGGAAAGCTGAACACTGAAGCTTTCTTT.

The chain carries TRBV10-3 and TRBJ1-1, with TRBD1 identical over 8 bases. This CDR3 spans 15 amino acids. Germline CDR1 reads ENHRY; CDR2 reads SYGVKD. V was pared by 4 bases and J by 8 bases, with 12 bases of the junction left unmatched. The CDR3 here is CAISGGQVEGIEAFF. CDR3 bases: TGTGCCATCAGTGGGGGACAGGTTGAAGGGATCGAAGCTTTCTTT.

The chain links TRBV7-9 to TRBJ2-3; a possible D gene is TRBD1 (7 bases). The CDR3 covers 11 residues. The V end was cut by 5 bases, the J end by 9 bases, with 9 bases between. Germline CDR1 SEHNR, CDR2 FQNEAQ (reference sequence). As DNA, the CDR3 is TGTGCCAGCAGCCAGGGGGGAACGCAGTATTTT. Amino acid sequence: CASSQGGTQYF.

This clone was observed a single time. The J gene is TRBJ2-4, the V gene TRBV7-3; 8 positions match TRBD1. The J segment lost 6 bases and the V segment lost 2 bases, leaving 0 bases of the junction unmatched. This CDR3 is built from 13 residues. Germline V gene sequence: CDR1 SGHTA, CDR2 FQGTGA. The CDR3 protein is CASSLGQGNIQYF. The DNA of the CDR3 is TGTGCCAGCAGCTTAGGACAGGGAAACATTCAGTACTTC.

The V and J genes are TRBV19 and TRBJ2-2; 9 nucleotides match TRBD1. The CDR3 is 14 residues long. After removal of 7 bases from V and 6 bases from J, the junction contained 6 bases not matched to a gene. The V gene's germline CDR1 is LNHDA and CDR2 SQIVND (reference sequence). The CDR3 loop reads CASIGDRVPGELFF. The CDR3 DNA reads TGTGCCAGTATTGGGGACAGGGTTCCCGGGGAGCTGTTTTTT.

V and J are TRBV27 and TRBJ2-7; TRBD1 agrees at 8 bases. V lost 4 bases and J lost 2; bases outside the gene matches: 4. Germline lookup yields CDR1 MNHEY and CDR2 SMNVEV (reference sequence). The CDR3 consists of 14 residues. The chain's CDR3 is CASSYQGAAYEQYF. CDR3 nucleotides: TGTGCCAGCAGTTACCAGGGGGCCGCCTACGAGCAGTACTTC.

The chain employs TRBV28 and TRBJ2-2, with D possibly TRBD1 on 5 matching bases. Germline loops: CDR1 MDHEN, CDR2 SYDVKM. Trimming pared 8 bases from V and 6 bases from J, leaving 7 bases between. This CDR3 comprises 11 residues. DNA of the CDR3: TGTGCCAGCGAAGGGGCCGGGGAGCTGTTTTTT. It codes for CASEGAGELFF.

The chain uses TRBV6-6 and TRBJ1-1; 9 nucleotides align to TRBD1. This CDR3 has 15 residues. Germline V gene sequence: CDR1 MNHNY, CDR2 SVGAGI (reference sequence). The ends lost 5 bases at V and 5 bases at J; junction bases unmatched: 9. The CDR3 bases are TGTGCCAGCAGTCACACAGGGGGCGAAGGGACTGAAGCTTTCTTT. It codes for CASSHTGGEGTEAFF.

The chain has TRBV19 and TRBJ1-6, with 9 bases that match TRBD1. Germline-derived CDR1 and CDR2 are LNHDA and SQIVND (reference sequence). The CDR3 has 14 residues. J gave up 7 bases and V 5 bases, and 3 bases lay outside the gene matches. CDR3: CASSPTGGNSPLHF. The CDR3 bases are TGTGCCAGTAGTCCTACAGGGGGCAATTCACCCCTCCACTTT.

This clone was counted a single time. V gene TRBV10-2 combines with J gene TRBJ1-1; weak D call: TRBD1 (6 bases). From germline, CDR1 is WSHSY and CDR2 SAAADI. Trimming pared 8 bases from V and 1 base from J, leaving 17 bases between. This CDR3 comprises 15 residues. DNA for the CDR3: TGCGCCAGCGGACCGCGGGGGCGCGGGAACACTGAAGCTTTCTTT. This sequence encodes CASGPRGRGNTEAFF.

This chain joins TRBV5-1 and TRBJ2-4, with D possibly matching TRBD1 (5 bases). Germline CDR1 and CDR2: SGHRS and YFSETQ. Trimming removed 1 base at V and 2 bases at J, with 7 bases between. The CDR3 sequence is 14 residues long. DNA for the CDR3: TGCGCCAGCAGCTTGAGGGGAACCAAAAACATTCAGTACTTC. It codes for CASSLRGTKNIQYF.

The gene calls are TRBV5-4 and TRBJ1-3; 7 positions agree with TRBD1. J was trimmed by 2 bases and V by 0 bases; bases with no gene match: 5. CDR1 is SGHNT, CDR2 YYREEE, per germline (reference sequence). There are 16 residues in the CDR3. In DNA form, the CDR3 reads TGTGCCAGCAGCTTGGGACAGGGTATGGCTGGAAACACCATATATTTT. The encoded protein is CASSLGQGMAGNTIYF. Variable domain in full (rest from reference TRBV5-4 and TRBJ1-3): ETGVTQSPTHLIKTRGQQVTLRCSSQSGHNTVSWYQQALGQGPQFIFQYYREEENGRGNFPPRFSGLQFPNYSSELNVNALELDDSALYLCASSLGQGMAGNTIYFGEGSWLTVV.

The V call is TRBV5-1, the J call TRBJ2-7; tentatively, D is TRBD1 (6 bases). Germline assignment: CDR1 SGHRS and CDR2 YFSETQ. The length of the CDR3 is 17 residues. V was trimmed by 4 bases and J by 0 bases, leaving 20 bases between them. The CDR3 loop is CASSELLQGTFSYEQYF. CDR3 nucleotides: TGCGCCAGCAGCGAATTACTACAAGGGACATTCTCCTACGAGCAGTACTTC.

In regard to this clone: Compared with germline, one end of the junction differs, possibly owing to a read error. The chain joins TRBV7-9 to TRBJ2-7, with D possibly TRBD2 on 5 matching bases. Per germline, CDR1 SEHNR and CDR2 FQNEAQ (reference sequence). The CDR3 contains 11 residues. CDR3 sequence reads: CASTLLGEQYF. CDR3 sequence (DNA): TGTGCCAGCACCTTACTAGGCGAGCAGTACTTC. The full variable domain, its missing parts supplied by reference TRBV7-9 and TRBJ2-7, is DTGVSQNPRHKITKRGQNVTFRCDPISEHNRLYWYRQTLGQGPEFLTYFQNEAQLEKSRLLSDRFSAERPKGSFSTLEIQRTEQGDSAMYLCASTLLGEQYFGPGTRLTVT.

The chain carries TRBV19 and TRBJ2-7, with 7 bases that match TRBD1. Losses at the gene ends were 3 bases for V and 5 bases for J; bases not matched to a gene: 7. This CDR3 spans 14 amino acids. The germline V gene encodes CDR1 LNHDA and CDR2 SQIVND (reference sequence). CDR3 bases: TGTGCCAGTAGTATCCTAGACAGGGCCAACGAGCAGTACTTC. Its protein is CASSILDRANEQYF.

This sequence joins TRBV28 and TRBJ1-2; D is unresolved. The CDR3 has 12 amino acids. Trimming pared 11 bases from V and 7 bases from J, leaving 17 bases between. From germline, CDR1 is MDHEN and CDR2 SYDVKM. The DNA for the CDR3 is TGTGCCTCAGGTCGGGGTTTTGGTGGCTACACCTTC. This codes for CASGRGFGGYTF.

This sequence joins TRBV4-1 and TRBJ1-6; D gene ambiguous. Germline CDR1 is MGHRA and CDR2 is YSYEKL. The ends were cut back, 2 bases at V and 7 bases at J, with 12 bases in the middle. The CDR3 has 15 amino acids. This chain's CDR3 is CASSQWIEGNSPLHF. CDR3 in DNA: TGCGCCAGCAGCCAATGGATTGAGGGAAATTCACCCCTCCACTTT.

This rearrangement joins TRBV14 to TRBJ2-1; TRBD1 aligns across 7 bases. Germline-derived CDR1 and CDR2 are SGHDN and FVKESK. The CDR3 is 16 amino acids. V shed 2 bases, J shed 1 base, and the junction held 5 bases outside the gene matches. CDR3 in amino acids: CASSQQRDRSYNEQFF. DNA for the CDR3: TGTGCCAGCAGCCAACAAAGGGACAGATCCTACAATGAGCAGTTCTTC.

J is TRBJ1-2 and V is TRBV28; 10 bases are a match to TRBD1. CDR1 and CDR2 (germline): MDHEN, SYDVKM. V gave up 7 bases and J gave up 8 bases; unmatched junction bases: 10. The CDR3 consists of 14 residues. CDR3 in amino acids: CASISGTGVNGYTF. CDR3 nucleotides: TGTGCCAGCATATCCGGGACAGGGGTGAACGGCTACACCTTC.

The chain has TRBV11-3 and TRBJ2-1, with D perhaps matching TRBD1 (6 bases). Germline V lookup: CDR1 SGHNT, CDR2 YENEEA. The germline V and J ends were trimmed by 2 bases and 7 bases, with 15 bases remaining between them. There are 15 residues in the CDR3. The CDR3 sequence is CASSLYPGVGNEQFF. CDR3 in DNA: TGTGCCAGCAGCTTATACCCAGGGGTGGGGAATGAGCAGTTCTTC.

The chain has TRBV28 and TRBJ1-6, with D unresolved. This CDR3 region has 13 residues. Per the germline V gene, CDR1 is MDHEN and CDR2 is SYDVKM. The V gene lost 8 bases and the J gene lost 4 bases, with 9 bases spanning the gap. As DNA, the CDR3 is TGTGCCAGCCACCTCGAGTATAATTCACCCCTCCACTTT. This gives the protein CASHLEYNSPLHF.